What follows are 22 T cell receptor beta chains derived from one specimen sequenced in a study of post-analysis software for immune sequencing data. The study's findings and limits: Four or five TRBV segments were more frequent in patients than controls; TRBV5-6, TRBV5-1 and TRBV20-1 belonged to this group.

These receptors lack a known antigen. Prepared TCR beta cDNA libraries contained unique molecular identifiers. TCRdb ran MiXCR on the PCR reads and lists one entry per CDR3 protein. The sample shows 550,000 to 700,000 distinct CDR3 sequences, roughly two fifths of them seen only once. Sequencing was done on a sample of blood. The receptors here all came from a girl aged 10-17 years with multiple sclerosis.

The DNA of the CDR3 is TGTGCCAGCAGCCCGGGGACAACCGCCTACGAGCAGTACTTC. This codes for CASSPGTTAYEQYF. The chain couples TRBV27 to TRBJ2-7; the D gene is possibly TRBD1 (6 bases). Germline CDR1 is MNHEY and CDR2 is SMNVEV (reference sequence). V dropped 6 bases and J dropped 2 bases, with 14 bases sitting between them. CDR3 length equals 14 residues.

A remark on this clonotype: A read error is possible here, since a much larger clone lies one base away. J is TRBJ1-5 and V is TRBV10-3, with D possibly being TRBD1 (5 bases). This CDR3 has 17 amino acids. The V gene lost 5 bases and the J gene lost 2 bases, with 19 bases spanning the gap. Germline V CDR1 and CDR2: ENHRY, SYGVKD. The CDR3 DNA sequence: TGTGCCATCAGTAGGGGCCAGGGCAGGGATGGCAATCAGCCCCAGCATTTT. As protein: CAISRGQGRDGNQPQHF.

This clonotype came up a few times. This chain connects TRBV7-6 to TRBJ2-1; TRBD2 matches at 11 bases. Germline trimming cut 5 bases from V and 8 bases from J; bases unmatched to any gene: 17. This CDR3 has 18 amino acids. The V gene's germline CDR1 is SGHVS and CDR2 FNYEAQ. The CDR3 nucleotides read TGTGCCAGCAGCCGATATACACTAGCGGGGGAACGGGGCGATGAGCAGTTCTTC. As protein: CASSRYTLAGERGDEQFF. Variable domain in full (rest from reference TRBV7-6 and TRBJ2-1): GAGVSQSPRYKVTKRGQDVALRCDPISGHVSLYWYRQALGQGPEFLTYFNYEAQQDKSGLPNDRFSAERPEGSISTLTIQRTEQRDSAMYRCASSRYTLAGERGDEQFFGPGTRLTVL.

The CDR3 spells CASRPGESYGYTF. In DNA, the CDR3 is TGTGCCAGCCGGCCAGGGGAGAGCTATGGCTACACCTTC. The chain employs TRBV12-3 or TRBV12-4 and TRBJ1-2; D is possibly TRBD1 (6 bases). The CDR3 is 13 residues long. V lost 8 bases to trimming and J lost 4 bases, with 14 bases between them.

The genes are TRBV15 and TRBJ2-6; no firm D call. Trimming removed 5 bases from V and 1 base from J, with 9 bases in between. Germline V lookup: CDR1 LNHNV, CDR2 YYDKDF (reference sequence). The CDR3 has 15 amino acids. CDR3: CATSLTLSGANVLTF. The CDR3 nucleotides read TGTGCCACCAGCCTGACTCTATCTGGGGCCAACGTCCTGACTTTC.

This clonotype was detected only a few times. The J gene is TRBJ2-7, the V gene TRBV20-1; D is possibly TRBD1 or TRBD2 (6 bases each). The germline V gene encodes CDR1 DFQATT and CDR2 SNEGSKA (reference sequence). The CDR3 is 13 amino acids. Trimming removed 2 bases at V and 3 bases at J, with 11 bases between. The CDR3: CSARLGGNYEQYF. The CDR3, as DNA: TGCAGTGCTAGACTAGGGGGGAACTACGAGCAGTACTTC.

The chain links TRBV7-6 to TRBJ2-3, with D possibly TRBD2 on 6 matching bases. Germline V gene sequence: CDR1 SGHVS, CDR2 FNYEAQ. This CDR3 spans 18 amino acids. V lost 5 bases, J lost 2 bases, and 23 bases lay in between. DNA of the CDR3: TGTGCCAGCAGCCCCAGGTACGACCGGCGGGGATACACAGATACGCAGTATTTT. The encoded protein is CASSPRYDRRGYTDTQYF.

This chain joins TRBV20-1 and TRBJ2-1; D is unresolved. Germline loops: CDR1 DFQATT, CDR2 SNEGSKA (reference sequence). The CDR3 loop spans 12 amino acids. The V end was cut by 0 bases, the J end by 4 bases, with 4 bases between. CDR3 sequence (DNA): TGCAGTGCTAGAGAACAATACAATGAGCAGTTCTTC. This encodes CSAREQYNEQFF.

There are a few counts of this clonotype. The chain uses TRBV12-3 or TRBV12-4 and TRBJ1-5; weak D call: TRBD1 (5 bases). V was shortened by 4 bases and J by 7 bases, with 11 bases between the two germline ends. The CDR3 spans 13 residues. Written as DNA, the CDR3 is TGTGCCAGCAGTTCTCCCGGGACCCAGCCCCAGCATTTT. Translating it yields CASSSPGTQPQHF.

The V call is TRBV6-5, the J call TRBJ2-7; D gene uncertain. V was pared by 2 bases and J by 6 bases, with 8 bases between. This CDR3 has 12 amino acids. Per germline, CDR1 MNHEY and CDR2 SVGAGI. For the CDR3, the DNA is TGTGCCAGCAGTTACGTAGGTGGCGAGCAGTACTTC. Translation gives CASSYVGGEQYF.

The CDR3 spells CASRRVGYEQYF. CDR3 DNA: TGTGCCAGCAGAAGAGTGGGCTACGAGCAGTACTTC. The J gene is TRBJ2-7, the V gene TRBV12-3 or TRBV12-4, with D unresolved. V lost 6 bases and J lost 3, with 9 bases in between. The CDR3 sequence is 12 residues long.

CDR3 protein: CASSSLSMNTEAFF. In DNA form, the CDR3 reads TGTGCCAGCAGCTCTCTTAGTATGAACACTGAAGCTTTCTTT. The chain carries TRBV9 and TRBJ1-1, with no clear D. Per the germline V gene, CDR1 is SGDLS and CDR2 is YYNGEE. The V gene lost 4 bases and the J gene lost 0 bases, with 10 bases spanning the gap. The CDR3 spans 14 residues.

There are many counts of this clonotype. This chain uses TRBV29-1 with TRBJ1-2, with a possible D match to TRBD1 (6 bases). V was shortened by 6 bases and J by 5 bases, with 13 bases between the two germline ends. CDR1 and CDR2 (germline): SQVTM, ANQGSEA. There are 12 residues in the CDR3. CDR3 coding DNA: TGCAGCGTGGCCCCCACAGGGTATGGCTACACCTTC. Its protein is CSVAPTGYGYTF.

The sample holds a few counts of this clonotype. The chain carries TRBV20-1 and TRBJ2-1; 8 positions agree with TRBD2. V shed 5 bases and J 4 bases; nucleotides not matched to a gene: 10. CDR3 length equals 15 residues. From germline, CDR1 is DFQATT and CDR2 SNEGSKA (reference sequence). The CDR3 DNA is TGCAGTGCTGGCGGACTAGCATCTGGGTACAATGAGCAGTTCTTC. This sequence encodes CSAGGLASGYNEQFF.

The V gene is TRBV7-2, the J gene TRBJ2-7; 12 nucleotides match TRBD2. This CDR3 has 15 residues. V lost 3 bases, J lost 4 bases, and 4 bases stayed unmatched. Per the germline V gene, CDR1 is SGHTA and CDR2 is FQGNSA. The CDR3 region is CASSFRGLAGYEQYF. The CDR3 nucleotides are TGTGCCAGCAGCTTCCGAGGACTAGCGGGATACGAGCAGTACTTC. Combining the CDR3 with reference TRBV7-2 and TRBJ2-7 gives the whole variable domain GAGVSQSPSNKVTEKGKDVELRCDPISGHTALYWYRQSLGQGLEFLIYFQGNSAPDKSGLPSDRFSAERTGGSVSTLTIQRTQQEDSAVYLCASSFRGLAGYEQYFGPGTRLTVT.

This clonotype was found a few times. V usage is TRBV5-1 and J usage is TRBJ2-7; D gene unclear. The germline CDR1 and CDR2 sequences are SGHRS and YFSETQ. The germline V and J ends were trimmed by 0 bases and 3 bases, with 10 bases remaining between them. This CDR3 has 14 residues. The CDR3 region has the DNA TGCGCCAGCAGCTTGGGTGCGGCCGTCTACGAGCAGTACTTC. Translated, it gives CASSLGAAVYEQYF.

This clonotype was seen ten or more times. The chain joins TRBV29-1 to TRBJ2-7, with TRBD1 identical over 8 bases. The junction had 10 bases not matched to a gene; V was cut back by 7 bases and J by 5 bases. Germline CDR1 is SQVTM and CDR2 is ANQGSEA. CDR3 length: 13 amino acids. The DNA for the CDR3 is TGCAGCGCGGACTTTCAACAGGGGGACGAGCAGTACTTC. Translated, it gives CSADFQQGDEQYF.

This clonotype occurred a few times. The chain links TRBV7-2 to TRBJ2-3; 9 bases agree with TRBD2. V shed 1 base and J 1 base; nucleotides not matched to a gene: 3. This CDR3 spans 16 amino acids. CDR1 is SGHTA, CDR2 FQGNSA, per germline. CDR3 nucleotide sequence: TGTGCCAGCAGCTTAGGGGTAGCGGGGGGCACAGATACGCAGTATTTT. It translates to CASSLGVAGGTDTQYF.

In its sample, this clonotype was seen a few times. J is TRBJ2-1 and V is TRBV6-6, with 8 positions matching TRBD2. The CDR3 consists of 15 residues. V shed 5 bases, J shed 7 bases, and the junction held 10 bases outside the gene matches. Germline loops: CDR1 MNHNY, CDR2 SVGAGI (reference sequence). CDR3 nucleotide sequence: TGTGCCAGCAGTCCCGGCTGGCGGGAGGAGAATGAGCAGTTCTTC. The encoded protein is CASSPGWREENEQFF.

Points on this clonotype: Germline and junction disagree at one end, which may indicate a read error. The chain joins TRBV29-1 to TRBJ2-3; 7 nucleotides align to TRBD1. The germline gives CDR1 SQVTM, CDR2 ANQGSEA. This CDR3 has 14 residues. The CDR3 reads CSIEFGTEADTQYF. The CDR3 coding sequence is TGCAGCATTGAGTTTGGGACAGAGGCAGATACGCAGTATTTT.

This clonotype was seen more than once but under ten times. This sequence joins TRBV5-1 and TRBJ2-5; D might be TRBD1 (5 bases). Germline-derived CDR1 and CDR2 are SGHRS and YFSETQ. V lost 0 bases, J lost 5 bases, and 11 bases lay in between. The CDR3 loop spans 14 amino acids. The CDR3 region is CASSLGQPVETQYF. CDR3 DNA: TGCGCCAGCAGCTTGGGACAGCCCGTGGAGACCCAGTACTTC.

This clonotype has only a few counts. The chain is built from TRBV27 and TRBJ2-7; a possible D gene is TRBD2 (6 bases). The CDR3 length is 13 residues. Between the trimmed V and J ends, which lost 7 bases and 5 bases, there was a span of 15 bases. Germline-derived CDR1 and CDR2 are MNHEY and SMNVEV (reference sequence). CDR3 sequence: CASTPGVGDEQYF. DNA of the CDR3: TGTGCCAGCACACCGGGGGTCGGGGACGAGCAGTACTTC.